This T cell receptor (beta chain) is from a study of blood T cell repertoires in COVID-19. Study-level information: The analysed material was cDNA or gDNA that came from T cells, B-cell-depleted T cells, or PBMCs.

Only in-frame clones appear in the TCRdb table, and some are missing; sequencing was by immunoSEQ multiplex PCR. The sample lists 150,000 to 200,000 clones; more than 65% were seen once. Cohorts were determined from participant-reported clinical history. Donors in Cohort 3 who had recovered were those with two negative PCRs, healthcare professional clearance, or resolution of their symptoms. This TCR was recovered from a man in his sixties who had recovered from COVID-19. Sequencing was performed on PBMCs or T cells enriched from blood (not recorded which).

The CDR3 DNA is TGTGCCTGGAGTGTAGGGGCGCAGGGAGATACGCAGTATTTT. It translates to CAWSVGAQGDTQYF. The rearrangement links TRBV30 to TRBJ2-3; maybe TRBD1 (5 bases). Germline V gene data show CDR1 as GTSNPN and CDR2 as SVGIG (reference sequence). V was shortened by 0 bases and J by 5 bases, with 12 bases between the two germline ends. The CDR3 sequence is 14 residues long.